These T cell receptor beta chains were read from a single sample in a study of blood T cell repertoires in COVID-19. Assay: immunoSEQ multiplex PCR; the TCRdb copy retains only in-frame clones and omits some. The sample includes around 250,000 clones, roughly 80% of them seen just once. Sample: PBMCs or T cells enriched from blood (not recorded which). These receptors came from a man in his forties who had been exposed to COVID-19. Both conserved end residues are part of each CDR3. Each record gives: J gene, V gene, D gene, clone size, CDR3 protein, CDR3 DNA. The D gene is left open where the match is weak. The size field is filled for only some rows; it gives once, few, many or a size class.

TRBJ2-2 TRBV4-1 TRBD1 NA CASSQETGGTGELFF TGCGCCAGCAGCCAAGAGACAGGGGGCACCGGGGAGCTGTTTTTT
TRBJ1-1 TRBV11-2 TRBD1 NA CASSRDRNTEAFF TGTGCCAGCAGTCGGGACAGAAACACTGAAGCTTTCTTT
TRBJ2-1 TRBV10-1 NA once CASSPRGHPGGVNEQFF TGCGCCAGCAGTCCCAGGGGACACCCGGGGGGCGTGAATGAGCAGTTCTTC
TRBJ1-6 TRBV30 TRBD1 NA CAWSGQGVINSPLHF TGTGCCTGGAGTGGACAGGGGGTTATTAATTCACCCCTCCACTTT
TRBJ2-1 TRBV11-2 TRBD2 NA CASSFLGLALGGDEQFF TGTGCCAGCAGCTTTCTGGGACTAGCTCTAGGTGGGGATGAGCAGTTCTTC
TRBJ1-3 TRBV5-1 NA NA CASSLVGGTDRNTIYF TGCGCCAGCAGCTTGGTTGGAGGAACCGACAGGAACACCATATATTTT
TRBJ2-2 TRBV2 NA NA CASSVGVAGELFF TGTGCCAGCAGTGTAGGGGTCGCCGGGGAGCTGTTTTTT
TRBJ2-1 TRBV5-1 NA NA CASSWAEGNEQFF TGCGCCAGCAGCTGGGCGGAGGGCAATGAGCAGTTCTTC
TRBJ1-5 TRBV27 TRBD1 NA CASSQGQGLNQPQHF TGTGCCAGCAGTCAAGGACAGGGGTTGAATCAGCCCCAGCATTTT
TRBJ1-2 TRBV24-1 TRBD1 NA CATSDGQGMVYGYTF TGTGCCACCAGTGACGGACAGGGGATGGTCTATGGCTACACCTTC
TRBJ2-2 TRBV12-3/TRBV12-4 NA NA CGGRDANTGELFF TGCGGGGGGCGGGACGCGAACACCGGGGAGCTGTTTTTT
TRBJ2-5 TRBV7-7 NA NA CASSLGGTNQETQYF TGTGCTAGCAGCTTAGGGGGGACTAACCAAGAGACCCAGTACTTC
TRBJ1-4 TRBV11-2 NA many CASSLRQSATNEKLFF TGTGCCAGCAGCTTAAGACAGAGTGCAACTAATGAAAAACTGTTTTTT
TRBJ2-2 TRBV25-1 TRBD2 NA CASRDSPGGTGELFF TGTGCCAGCAGAGACAGCCCGGGGGGAACCGGGGAGCTGTTTTTT
TRBJ2-5 TRBV29-1 TRBD1 once CSVETGGQETQYF TGCAGCGTTGAGACAGGGGGACAAGAGACCCAGTACTTC
TRBJ1-2 TRBV6-5 NA NA CASILHVSLNYGYTF TGTGCCAGCATCCTGCACGTGTCTCTAAACTATGGCTACACCTTC
TRBJ2-4 TRBV21-1 NA NA CASSKKTGGRLAKNIQYF TGTGCCAGCAGCAAAAAGACAGGGGGCAGGCTAGCCAAAAACATTCAGTACTTC
TRBJ1-2 TRBV10-3 TRBD1 NA CAISEGGQMGINYGYTF TGTGCCATCAGTGAAGGGGGCCAGATGGGAATTAACTATGGCTACACCTTC
TRBJ2-7 TRBV7-6 NA NA CASSLDGSGNEQYF TGTGCCAGCAGCTTAGACGGGAGTGGCAACGAGCAGTACTTC
TRBJ2-5 TRBV3-1/TRBV3-2 NA NA CASSPPGSNGETQYF TGTGCCAGCAGCCCCCCCGGGAGTAATGGGGAGACCCAGTACTTC
TRBJ2-1 TRBV7-8 TRBD1 NA CAKEDRGEVEQFF TGTGCCAAGGAGGACAGGGGGGAGGTTGAGCAGTTCTTC
TRBJ2-7 TRBV18 NA NA CASSPSWGEYEQYF TGTGCCAGCTCCCCTTCGTGGGGAGAGTACGAGCAGTACTTC
TRBJ2-5 TRBV9 NA once CASTPGVQETQYF TGTGCCAGCACGCCAGGGGTTCAAGAGACCCAGTACTTC
TRBJ2-3 TRBV27 TRBD2 once CASSFQREVDTQYF TGTGCCAGCAGTTTTCAGCGGGAGGTAGATACGCAGTATTTT
TRBJ2-3 TRBV11-2 NA NA CASSLDLREYF TGTGCCAGCAGCTTAGATCTTCGAGAGTATTTT
TRBJ2-1 TRBV7-2 NA NA CASSLAAATYNEQFF TGTGCCAGCAGCTTGGCGGCGGCCACCTACAATGAGCAGTTCTTC
TRBJ2-3 TRBV24-1 NA NA CATSDPRGTDTQYF TGTGCCACCAGTGACCCCCGAGGGACAGATACGCAGTATTTT
TRBJ1-5 TRBV5-1 TRBD1 NA CASSTGGNQPQHF TGCGCCAGCAGCACAGGGGGGAATCAGCCCCAGCATTTT
TRBJ2-7 TRBV19 NA NA CASSASRGSEQYF TGTGCCAGTAGTGCCTCCCGGGGATCCGAGCAGTACTTC
TRBJ1-1 TRBV30 NA once CAWSVRAGNTEAFF TGTGCCTGGAGTGTACGAGCCGGGAACACTGAAGCTTTCTTT
TRBJ1-3 TRBV5-1 NA NA CASSLGTDTGNTIYF TGCGCCAGCAGCTTGGGGACAGATACTGGAAACACCATATATTTT
TRBJ1-2 TRBV28 TRBD1 NA CASLGEGADYGYTF TGTGCCAGCCTAGGTGAGGGGGCGGACTATGGCTACACCTTC
TRBJ2-6 TRBV9 NA few CASSPWQAEISSGANVLTF TGTGCCAGCAGCCCGTGGCAGGCCGAGATTAGCTCTGGGGCCAACGTCCTGACTTTC
TRBJ1-5 TRBV18 TRBD1 NA CASSSDRDQPQHF TGTGCCAGCTCGTCGGACAGGGATCAGCCCCAGCATTTT
TRBJ1-6 TRBV11-2 NA NA CASSLDHWGQGSPLHF TGTGCCAGCAGCTTAGATCATTGGGGGCAGGGTTCACCCCTCCACTTT
TRBJ1-5 TRBV4-2 TRBD1 NA CASSQVEGASQPQHF TGTGCCAGCAGCCAAGTAGAGGGGGCAAGTCAGCCCCAGCATTTT
TRBJ1-6 TRBV11-2 NA NA CASSSDRMSSPLHF TGTGCCAGCAGCTCGGACAGAATGAGTTCACCCCTCCACTTT
TRBJ1-2 TRBV5-1 NA once CASSWDKANGYTF TGCGCCAGCAGCTGGGACAAGGCGAATGGCTACACCTTC
TRBJ1-2 TRBV27 NA NA CASKLQGTGGYTF TGTGCCAGCAAGCTACAGGGTACGGGTGGCTACACCTTC